Described below is a single T cell receptor (beta chain) sequence and its context. The antigen is unknown. Trimming took off 5 bases at V and 5 bases at J, with 12 bases between the two ends. The CDR3 is made up of 13 amino acids. The germline V gene has CDR1 SSHAT and CDR2 FNYEAQ (reference sequence). The data derive from a study of cytomegalovirus exposure and HLA in healthy donors. Whole-study results and caveats: By a later analysis, the bulk of CMV-associated TCR beta chains appeared HLA-restricted.

The PCR made use of 60 Vbeta and 13 Jbeta primers. Profiling relied on immunoSEQ multiplex PCR, and the TCRdb table lists in-frame clones only, not all of them. In the table there are roughly 200,000 clones, 82% of which are singletons. The chain carries TRBV7-7 and TRBJ1-1; possibly TRBD1 for D (6 bases). The sequenced sample consisted of PBMCs. The receptor comes from a middle-aged woman in good health and CMV-seronegative. The CDR3 nucleotides are TGTGCCAGCAGCGAGAACCAGGGGACTGAAGCTTTCTTT. Its translation is CASSENQGTEAFF.